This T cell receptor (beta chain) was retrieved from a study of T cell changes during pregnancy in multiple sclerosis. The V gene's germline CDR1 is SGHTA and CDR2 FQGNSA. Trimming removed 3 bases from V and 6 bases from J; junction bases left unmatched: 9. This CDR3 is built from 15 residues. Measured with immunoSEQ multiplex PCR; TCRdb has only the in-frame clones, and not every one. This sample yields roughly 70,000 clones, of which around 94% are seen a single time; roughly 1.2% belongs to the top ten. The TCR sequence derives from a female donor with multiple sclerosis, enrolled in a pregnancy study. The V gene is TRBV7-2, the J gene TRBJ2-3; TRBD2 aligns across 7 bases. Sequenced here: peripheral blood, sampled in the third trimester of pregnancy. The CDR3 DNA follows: TGTGCCAGCAGCTTTTTCGGGGGAGGGATCGATACGCAGTATTTT. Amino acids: CASSFFGGGIDTQYF.